This passage covers 14 T cell receptor beta chains from one sample sequenced in a study of T-cell reconstitution after alpha-beta-depleted transplantation in children. Unique molecular identifiers were built into the TCRbeta library. TCRdb independently ran MiXCR on the PCR reads; one entry per CDR3 protein. This table holds 95,000 to 150,000 distinct CDR3 sequences, approximately 22% found once. The sequenced sample was PBMCs, mostly from graft donor cells, obtained 180 days after TCRalphabeta/CD19-depleted stem cell transplant. The source is a male patient aged 2 to 10 who had a stem cell transplant for chronic granulomatous disease, so the T cells may come from the graft donor.

This clonotype came up many times. The gene calls are TRBV29-1 and TRBJ1-1; D ambiguous. Germline V CDR1 and CDR2: SQVTM, ANQGSEA. This CDR3 has 12 residues. The V end was cut by 6 bases, the J end by 3 bases, with 11 bases between. The CDR3 loop reads CSVSRRYTEAFF. CDR3 bases: TGCAGCGTCAGCAGGAGATACACTGAAGCTTTCTTT.

The gene calls are TRBV4-3 and TRBJ2-1; 7 bases line up with TRBD2. The CDR3 spans 15 residues. CDR1 is LGHNA, CDR2 YSLEER, per germline. Trimming removed 5 bases from V and 5 bases from J; junction bases left unmatched: 9. CDR3 protein: CASSRGLQIDNEQFF. CDR3 nucleotide sequence: TGCGCCAGCAGCAGGGGACTACAAATCGACAATGAGCAGTTCTTC.

In this sample, this clonotype turned up many times. CDR3 DNA: TGCAGTGCTAGGGCACAGGGGCGGGAGACCCAGTACTTC. The encoded protein is CSARAQGRETQYF. V usage is TRBV20-1 and J usage is TRBJ2-5; TRBD1 aligns across 7 bases. From germline, CDR1 is DFQATT and CDR2 SNEGSKA (reference sequence). The CDR3 spans 13 residues. V trimming: 3 bases; J trimming: 5 bases; junction bases outside the gene matches: 6.

The chain couples TRBV15 to TRBJ2-1; 8 bases fit TRBD2. This CDR3 has 18 amino acids. V shed 0 bases and J 3 bases; nucleotides not matched to a gene: 10. The germline V gene encodes CDR1 LNHNV and CDR2 YYDKDF (reference sequence). The CDR3 loop reads CATSRDRGWREVYNEQFF. Here the CDR3 DNA reads TGTGCCACCAGCAGAGATCGCGGCTGGCGGGAGGTCTACAATGAGCAGTTCTTC.

In this sample, this clonotype turned up many times. The chain combines TRBV6-1 with TRBJ1-1; perhaps TRBD1 as D (6 bases). This CDR3 region has 15 residues. Trimming stripped 8 bases from V and 1 base from J, with 17 bases between. Germline V gene lookup returns CDR1 MNHNS and CDR2 SASEGT. The CDR3 DNA sequence: TGTGCCAGCGGAAACCTTCAGGGGTGGAACACTGAAGCTTTCTTT. The encoded protein is CASGNLQGWNTEAFF.

The chain joins TRBV20-1 to TRBJ2-3; D gene unclear. The CDR3 runs 11 residues. Germline V gene lookup returns CDR1 DFQATT and CDR2 SNEGSKA (reference sequence). In DNA, the CDR3 is TGCAGCGCCCGTTTTGCTGATACGCAGTATTTT. Amino acid sequence: CSARFADTQYF.

The chain employs TRBV5-1 and TRBJ1-2, with 8 bases matching TRBD1. V dropped 4 bases and J dropped 1; count of bases not matched to a gene: 3. The CDR3 runs to 14 residues. In germline, CDR1 is SGHRS, CDR2 YFSETQ. In nucleotides, the CDR3 is TGCGCCAGCAGCCTAGACAGGGGTAACTATGGCTACACCTTC. This encodes CASSLDRGNYGYTF.

This clonotype appeared many times. V and J are TRBV12-3 or TRBV12-4 and TRBJ2-5, with D perhaps assigned TRBD1 or TRBD2 (5 bases each). With 3 bases removed from V and 1 base from J, the gap between germline ends came to 15 bases. The CDR3 covers 16 residues. The CDR3 DNA sequence: TGTGCCAGCAGTTTCCTCTGGCAGGGACGCCAAGAGACCCAGTACTTC. Its translation is CASSFLWQGRQETQYF.

The gene calls are TRBV19 and TRBJ2-1; 11 positions match TRBD2. The J segment lost 8 bases and the V segment lost 6 bases, leaving 6 bases of the junction unmatched. Germline V gene lookup returns CDR1 LNHDA and CDR2 SQIVND (reference sequence). The CDR3 has 14 residues. In DNA form, the CDR3 reads TGTGCCAGTAGGTCGCTAGCGGGAGGATATGAGCAGTTCTTC. Protein product: CASRSLAGGYEQFF.

The sample holds many counts of this clonotype. This chain links TRBV25-1 with TRBJ1-6; D is ambiguous. Germline V lookup: CDR1 MGHDK, CDR2 SYGVNS. This CDR3 is built from 17 residues. Trimming took 1 base from V and 7 from J, leaving 17 bases between them. Written as DNA, the CDR3 is TGTGCCAGCAGTGAATTGTCCCCGGGAGTTCTCAATTCACCCCTCCACTTT. Translating it yields CASSELSPGVLNSPLHF.

This clonotype appeared many times. The chain joins TRBV29-1 to TRBJ2-1, with 10 bases aligning to TRBD2. This CDR3 has 14 amino acids. Germline loops: CDR1 SQVTM, CDR2 ANQGSEA. The CDR3 DNA reads as TGCAGTCGAAAGCGGGAGGGCTCCTACAATGAGCAGTTCTTC. Its protein product is CSRKREGSYNEQFF.

In its sample, this clonotype was seen a few times. The rearrangement uses TRBV15 and TRBJ2-5; maybe TRBD2 (6 bases). The germline gives CDR1 LNHNV, CDR2 YYDKDF (reference sequence). The CDR3 has 14 residues. V was shortened by 1 base and J by 3 bases, with 9 bases between the two germline ends. CDR3 sequence reads: CATSRAGDKETQYF. In DNA, the CDR3 is TGTGCCACCAGCAGAGCGGGGGATAAAGAGACCCAGTACTTC.

The genes are TRBV12-3 or TRBV12-4 and TRBJ2-7; 8 nucleotides match TRBD2. The CDR3 is made up of 14 amino acids. The junction had 5 bases not matched to a gene; V was cut back by 3 bases and J by 4 bases. The CDR3 loop is CASSLGTRSYEQYF. DNA for the CDR3: TGTGCCAGCAGTTTGGGGACTAGGTCTTACGAGCAGTACTTC.

This clonotype was seen at least ten times. The chain employs TRBV7-2 and TRBJ1-6, with D maybe TRBD1 (5 bases). CDR1 is SGHTA, CDR2 FQGNSA, per germline. The CDR3 totals 14 residues. Deletions cut 4 bases from V and 7 bases from J, with 11 bases between. CDR3 sequence: CASSSRDANSPLHF. CDR3 DNA: TGTGCCAGCAGCTCCCGGGACGCCAATTCACCCCTCCACTTT.